This T cell receptor beta chain was recorded in a study of T-cell reconstitution after alpha-beta-depleted transplantation in children. Preparation of the TCRbeta library was carried out with unique molecular identifiers. TCRdb fed the PCR reads into MiXCR, producing one record per CDR3 protein. Of some 300,000 distinct CDR3 sequences listed, about 9.3% were seen once; the top ten hold approximately 2.3%. Germline V lookup: CDR1 SGHAT, CDR2 FQNNGV. There are 17 residues in the CDR3. Trimming cost V 2 bases and J 7 bases; bases outside gene matches: 14. The chain employs TRBV11-2 and TRBJ2-5; TRBD2 matches 9 bases. Material: PBMCs from the stem cell graft donor, obtained from the stem cell graft. The TCR was taken from a human donor who donated a stem cell graft to a child with acute lymphoblastic leukemia. CDR3 nucleotide sequence: TGTGCCAGCAGCTTAATTGATAGCGGGGGCCGTATCGGGACCCAGTACTTC. Translation gives CASSLIDSGGRIGTQYF.